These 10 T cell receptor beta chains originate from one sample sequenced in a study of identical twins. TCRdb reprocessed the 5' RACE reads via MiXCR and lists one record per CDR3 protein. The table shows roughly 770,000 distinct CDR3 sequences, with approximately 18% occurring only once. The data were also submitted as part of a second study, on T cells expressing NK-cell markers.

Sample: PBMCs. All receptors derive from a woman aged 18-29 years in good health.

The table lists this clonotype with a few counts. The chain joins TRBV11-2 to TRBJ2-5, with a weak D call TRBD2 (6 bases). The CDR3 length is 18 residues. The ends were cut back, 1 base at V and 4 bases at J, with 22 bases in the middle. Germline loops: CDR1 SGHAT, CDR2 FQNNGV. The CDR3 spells CASSLVRGSRRAVETQYF. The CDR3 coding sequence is TGTGCCAGCAGCTTAGTTAGAGGGAGCCGGAGGGCCGTAGAGACCCAGTACTTC.

The CDR3 here is CSAGSGPLTDTQYF. The CDR3 DNA sequence: TGCAGCGCTGGGTCAGGGCCTCTCACAGATACGCAGTATTTT. This rearrangement joins TRBV29-1 to TRBJ2-3; D might be TRBD1 (5 bases). The length of the CDR3 is 14 residues. Between the trimmed V and J ends, which lost 7 bases and 2 bases, there was a span of 16 bases. The germline CDR1 and CDR2 sequences are SQVTM and ANQGSEA.

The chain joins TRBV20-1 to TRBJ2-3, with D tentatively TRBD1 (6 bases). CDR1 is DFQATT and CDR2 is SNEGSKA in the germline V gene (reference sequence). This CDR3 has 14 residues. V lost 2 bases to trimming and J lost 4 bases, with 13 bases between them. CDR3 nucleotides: TGCAGTGCTAGATACAGGGTCGTCCCAGATACGCAGTATTTT. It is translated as CSARYRVVPDTQYF.

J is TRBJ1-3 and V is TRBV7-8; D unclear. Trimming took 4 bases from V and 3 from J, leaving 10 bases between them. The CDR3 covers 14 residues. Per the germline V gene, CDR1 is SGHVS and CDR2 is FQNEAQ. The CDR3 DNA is TGTGCCAGCAGCTCGAGGGCAGTTGGAAACACCATATATTTT. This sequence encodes CASSSRAVGNTIYF.

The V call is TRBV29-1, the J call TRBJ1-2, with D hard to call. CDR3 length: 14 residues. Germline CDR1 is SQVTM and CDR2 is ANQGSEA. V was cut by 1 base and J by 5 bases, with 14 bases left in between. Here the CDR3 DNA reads TGCAGCGTTGAAGGGCCCACACCGCGGTATGGCTACACCTTC. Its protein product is CSVEGPTPRYGYTF.

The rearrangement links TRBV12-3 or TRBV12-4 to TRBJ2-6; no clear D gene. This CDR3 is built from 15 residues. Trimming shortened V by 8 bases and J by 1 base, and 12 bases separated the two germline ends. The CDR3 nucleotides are TGTGCCAGCGCCCCCCTCTTGTCTGGGGCCAACGTCCTGACTTTC. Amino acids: CASAPLLSGANVLTF.

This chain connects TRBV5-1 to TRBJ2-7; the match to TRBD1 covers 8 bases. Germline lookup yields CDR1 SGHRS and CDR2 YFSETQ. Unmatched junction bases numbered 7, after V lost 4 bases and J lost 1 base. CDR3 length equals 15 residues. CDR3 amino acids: CASSLAQGASYEQYF. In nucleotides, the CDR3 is TGCGCCAGCAGCCTGGCTCAGGGGGCGTCCTACGAGCAGTACTTC.

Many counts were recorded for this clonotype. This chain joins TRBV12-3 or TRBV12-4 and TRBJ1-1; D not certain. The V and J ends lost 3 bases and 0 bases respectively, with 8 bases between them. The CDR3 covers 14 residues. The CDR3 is CASSFRNLNTEAFF. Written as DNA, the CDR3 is TGTGCCAGCAGTTTTCGGAACCTGAACACTGAAGCTTTCTTT.

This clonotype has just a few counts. The CDR3 reads CSVTGSSYNEQFF. CDR3 bases: TGCAGTGTAACGGGTAGCTCCTACAATGAGCAGTTCTTC. V usage is TRBV20-1 and J usage is TRBJ2-1, with D unclear. Trimming removed 7 bases from V and 0 bases from J, with 10 bases in between. The germline V gene has CDR1 DFQATT and CDR2 SNEGSKA (reference sequence). This CDR3 region has 13 residues.

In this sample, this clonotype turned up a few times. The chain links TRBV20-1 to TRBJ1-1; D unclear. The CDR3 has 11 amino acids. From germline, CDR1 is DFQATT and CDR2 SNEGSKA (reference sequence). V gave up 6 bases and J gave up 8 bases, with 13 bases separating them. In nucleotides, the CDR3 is TGCAGTGCCACGACACCAACAGAAGCTTTCTTT. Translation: CSATTPTEAFF.